This T cell receptor beta chain was sequenced during a study of blood T cell repertoires in COVID-19. Study-wide background: Samples representing acute and convalescent COVID-19 were sourced from the United States, Italy and Spain. T cells, B-cell-depleted T cells, or PBMCs supplied cDNA or gDNA.

Per germline, CDR1 SGHRS and CDR2 YFSETQ. The junction had 11 bases not matched to a gene; V was cut back by 4 bases and J by 0 bases. The CDR3 has 17 amino acids. Only one count was recorded for this clone. Original handling: Researchers report that nucleated cell counts were estimated from reference gene primer amplification. Generated by immunoSEQ multiplex PCR, the TCRdb table keeps only in-frame clones and is missing some. The D gene and trimming were derived from the DNA, and the V and J assignments and clone size from that table. The sample lists roughly 240,000 clones, around 86% seen once, with 1.5% to 2% in the top ten.

The chain uses TRBV5-1 and TRBJ1-1; 8 bases agree with TRBD1. The TCR comes from a woman aged 55 to 70 who had recovered from COVID-19. Sequencing input: peripheral blood. The DNA of the CDR3 is TGCGCCAGCAGCACGACAGGGGCCACCCATGTGAACACTGAAGCTTTCTTT. This sequence encodes CASSTTGATHVNTEAFF.